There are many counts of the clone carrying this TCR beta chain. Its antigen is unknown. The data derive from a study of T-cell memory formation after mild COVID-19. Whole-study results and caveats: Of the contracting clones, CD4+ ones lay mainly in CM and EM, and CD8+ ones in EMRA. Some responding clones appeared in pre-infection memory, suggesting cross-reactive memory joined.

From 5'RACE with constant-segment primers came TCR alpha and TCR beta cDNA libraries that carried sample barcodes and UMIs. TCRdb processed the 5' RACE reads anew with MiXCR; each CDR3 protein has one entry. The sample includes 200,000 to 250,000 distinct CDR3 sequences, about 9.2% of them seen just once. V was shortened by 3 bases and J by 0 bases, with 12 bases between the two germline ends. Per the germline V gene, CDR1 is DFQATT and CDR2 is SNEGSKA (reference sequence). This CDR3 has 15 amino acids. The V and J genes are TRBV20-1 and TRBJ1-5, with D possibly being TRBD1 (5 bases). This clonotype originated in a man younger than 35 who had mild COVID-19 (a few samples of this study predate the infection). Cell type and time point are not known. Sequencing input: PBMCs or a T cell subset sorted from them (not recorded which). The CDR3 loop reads CSASHTGASNQPQHF. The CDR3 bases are TGCAGTGCTAGCCATACCGGGGCTAGCAATCAGCCCCAGCATTTT.